The 11 T cell receptor beta chains listed next were all sequenced from one sample in a study of T cells in Graves' hyperthyroidism and ophthalmopathy. It was RNA transcripts that yielded the amplified TCR beta CDR3 regions. A first-round RT-PCR of the TCR CDR3 used the HTBI primer set. A single record per CDR3 protein comes from TCRdb applying MiXCR to the multiplex PCR reads. The sample has 250,000 or so distinct CDR3 sequences, nearly 15% seen once; the top ten hold roughly 31%. The sequenced material came from blood. The receptors come from a woman aged 50 to 60 with Graves' hyperthyroidism that later progressed to Graves' ophthalmopathy.

This clonotype was observed at least ten times. The chain joins TRBV11-2 to TRBJ2-5; 8 positions match TRBD1. Looked up from germline, CDR1 is SGHAT and CDR2 is FQNNGV. The V and J ends lost 1 base and 2 bases, in that order; junction bases with no gene match: 6. The CDR3 is 16 amino acids. Here the CDR3 DNA reads TGTGCCAGCAGCTTAGGACAGGGGACTTCTCAAGAGACCCAGTACTTC. Translating gives CASSLGQGTSQETQYF.

This clonotype appeared many times. The chain has TRBV12-3 or TRBV12-4 and TRBJ2-1, with 12 bases that match TRBD2. This CDR3 comprises 16 residues. The J segment lost 1 base and the V segment lost 6 bases, leaving 4 bases of the junction unmatched. This chain's CDR3 is CASRTSGRGSYNEQFF. The CDR3 DNA follows: TGTGCCAGCAGGACTAGCGGGAGAGGATCCTACAATGAGCAGTTCTTC.

The rearrangement joins TRBV7-8 to TRBJ2-1; TRBD2 matches at 10 bases. There are 14 residues in the CDR3. Germline V gene sequence: CDR1 SGHVS, CDR2 FQNEAQ. V was clipped by 6 bases and J by 9 bases; unmatched bases: 8. The CDR3 sequence: CASRTISGRAEQFF. The CDR3 coding sequence is TGTGCCAGCAGAACGATCAGCGGGAGGGCTGAGCAGTTCTTC.

This clonotype was recorded at least ten times. A much larger clone lies a single base off, so this may be a read error. V usage is TRBV2 and J usage is TRBJ2-1; the match to TRBD1 covers 8 bases. Per germline, CDR1 SNHLY and CDR2 FYNNEI. The CDR3 has 15 amino acids. Trimming at V came to 7 bases and at J to 0 bases, leaving 5 bases not matched to a gene. The CDR3 DNA reads as TGTGCCAGCAATCAAGACAGGGGCTCCTACAATGAGCAGTTCTTC. Translated: CASNQDRGSYNEQFF. Combining the CDR3 with reference TRBV2 and TRBJ2-1 gives the whole variable domain EPEVTQTPSHQVTQMGQEVILRCVPISNHLYFYWYRQILGQKVEFLVSFYNNEISEKSEIFDDQFSVERPDGSNFTLKIRSTKLEDSAMYFCASNQDRGSYNEQFFGPGTRLTVL.

This clonotype occurred many times. The V and J genes are TRBV4-2 and TRBJ2-3; the D is unclear. With 7 bases removed from V and 2 bases from J, the gap between germline ends came to 22 bases. From germline, CDR1 is LGHNA and CDR2 YNFKEQ. The CDR3 loop spans 17 amino acids. CDR3 amino acids: CASKRTFGGDITDTQYF. The CDR3 DNA follows: TGTGCCAGCAAGAGGACCTTTGGCGGCGATATCACAGATACGCAGTATTTT.

This clonotype was seen a handful of times. The junction and the germline gene differ at one end; a read error may be behind it. The V gene is TRBV7-6, the J gene TRBJ1-2; TRBD1 aligns across 9 bases. This CDR3 comprises 19 residues. Germline loops: CDR1 SGHVS, CDR2 FNYEAQ. The CDR3 DNA sequence: TGTGCCAGCAGCTTAGTCGCTCCATCCCGGGACAGGGCCAACTATGGCTACGCCTTC. It translates to CASSLVAPSRDRANYGYAF.

The sample holds many counts of this clonotype. The chain links TRBV28 to TRBJ2-2; no definite D call. V was clipped by 4 bases and J by 6 bases, with 21 bases between them. CDR1 and CDR2 from the germline V gene are MDHEN and SYDVKM. The CDR3 spans 17 residues. CDR3 protein: CASSSNRASIVSGELFF. In DNA, the CDR3 is TGTGCCAGCAGTTCCAACCGGGCCTCAATTGTCTCCGGGGAGCTGTTTTTT.

This clonotype showed up many times. The chain joins TRBV2 to TRBJ2-1; D is possibly TRBD1 (6 bases). The CDR3 extends over 13 amino acids. V was clipped by 6 bases and J by 15 bases, with 21 bases between them. Germline CDR1 is SNHLY and CDR2 is FYNNEI. In DNA form, the CDR3 reads TGTGCCAGCAGCGGAGAACAGGGAACTCGGGGGTTCTTC. Amino acids: CASSGEQGTRGFF.

This clonotype was seen many times. This chain joins TRBV18 and TRBJ1-1, with a tentative D call TRBD1 (6 bases). CDR1 is KGHSH, CDR2 LQKENI, per germline. This CDR3 is 13 amino acids long. The V end lost 4 bases, the J end lost 3 bases, and 9 bases lay between the germline ends. The CDR3 region has the DNA TGTGCCAGCTCACAGGGGGTGGACACTGAAGCTTTCTTT. It encodes CASSQGVDTEAFF. The variable domain in full, with the rest retrieved from reference TRBV18 and TRBJ1-1, is NAGVMQNPRHLVRRRGQEARLRCSPMKGHSHVYWYRQLPEEGLKFMVYLQKENIIDESGMPKERFSAEFPKEGPSILRIQQVVRGDSAAYFCASSQGVDTEAFFGQGTRLTVV.

This clonotype was detected ten times or more. The V gene is TRBV3-1, the J gene TRBJ1-5; D is ambiguous. This CDR3 has 12 residues. The V and J ends lost 1 base and 7 bases respectively, with 5 bases between them. The germline gives CDR1 LGHDT, CDR2 YNNKEL (reference sequence). Here the CDR3 DNA reads TGTGCCAGCAGCCAAGGGGGACAGCCCCAGCATTTT. It is translated as CASSQGGQPQHF.

The table lists this clonotype with many counts. The V and J genes are TRBV3-1 and TRBJ2-2; weak D call: TRBD2 (6 bases). Germline V gene lookup returns CDR1 LGHDT and CDR2 YNNKEL (reference sequence). The length of the CDR3 is 14 residues. V was clipped by 5 bases and J by 2 bases, with 9 bases between them. CDR3 protein: CASSRTKNTGELFF. The CDR3 coding sequence is TGTGCCAGCAGCAGGACTAAAAACACCGGGGAGCTGTTTTTT.